This T cell receptor beta chain was sequenced in a study of blood T cells in healthy people across ages. A remark on this clonotype: Its antigen is unidentified.

The study's findings and limits: Strong correlation existed between TCR beta diversity and naive T cell percentage.

Primers used in a second PCR of roughly 6 to 11 cycles were a sample-barcoded 5' primer and a J-beta primer mix. From each sample, at least 3 million paired-end reads containing CDR3 were obtained. Via MiXCR, TCRdb re-called the 5' RACE reads, giving one row per CDR3 protein. In the table there are about 1,000,000 distinct CDR3 sequences, 35% to 50% of which are singletons. Per-sample yields of isolated PBMCs were at least 7 million. A minimum of 5 micrograms of total RNA was extracted per sample. Deletions cut 0 bases from V and 1 base from J, with 9 bases between. There are 15 residues in the CDR3. Germline V lookup: CDR1 SGHAT, CDR2 FQNNGV.

V gene TRBV11-2 combines with J gene TRBJ1-2; D unclear. Sequenced sample: blood. This TCR was recovered from a woman between 55 and 75 years old in good health. The CDR3 DNA sequence: TGTGCCAGCAGCTTAGACTCCGGATTTAACTATGGCTACACCTTC. It codes for CASSLDSGFNYGYTF.